Sequencing of this TCR beta chain was carried out in a study of identical twins. Regarding the study as a whole: Conclusions were drawn cross-sectionally by statistical analysis, without following the same donors.

This clonotype has more than one count but fewer than ten. Its antigen is still unknown. Everyone who donated was a healthy Caucasian. TCRdb re-called the 5' RACE reads with MiXCR, one entry per CDR3 protein. The profile shows under 900,000 distinct CDR3 sequences, approximately 13% of them singletons. The CDR3 sequence is 16 residues long. With V trimmed by 3 bases and J by 4 bases, 4 bases remained unmatched. Germline loops: CDR1 SGHDT, CDR2 YYEEEE. The same data also contributed to another study, on yellow fever vaccine responses in identical twins.

What was sequenced was PBMCs. The chain couples TRBV5-6 to TRBJ2-3; 14 bases line up with TRBD2. This sequence originates from a woman aged 18-29 years in good health. The CDR3 nucleotides read TGTGCCAGCAGCTCCCTGGGACTAGCGGGAGCAGATACGCAGTATTTT. Protein product: CASSSLGLAGADTQYF.